This TCR beta chain was recovered during a study of blood T cell repertoires in COVID-19. About the study: Acute-phase and convalescent COVID-19 samples originated in the United States, Italy and Spain. From T cells, B-cell-depleted T cells, or PBMCs came the material, which was cDNA or gDNA.

Data came from immunoSEQ multiplex PCR; TCRdb stores just in-frame clones and leaves some out. The table includes approximately 210,000 clones, around four fifths detected once. The study drew participants aged about 18 to 95 years from 20 to 30 US areas. Before being deemed recovered, Cohort 3 donors had two negative PCRs, clearance, or symptom resolution. Germline assignment: CDR1 LGHDT and CDR2 YNNKEL (reference sequence). The CDR3 consists of 12 residues. Trimming took 9 bases from V and 4 from J; bases not matched to a gene: 5. The clonotype originates from a man between 40 and 49 years old who had recovered from COVID-19. Sequencing input: PBMCs or T cells enriched from blood (not recorded which). The chain is built from TRBV3-1 (or the pseudogene TRBV3-2) and TRBJ1-1; 7 bases line up with TRBD1. The CDR3 protein is CASQGDSTEAFF. In DNA form, the CDR3 reads TGTGCCAGTCAGGGGGACTCCACTGAAGCTTTCTTT.